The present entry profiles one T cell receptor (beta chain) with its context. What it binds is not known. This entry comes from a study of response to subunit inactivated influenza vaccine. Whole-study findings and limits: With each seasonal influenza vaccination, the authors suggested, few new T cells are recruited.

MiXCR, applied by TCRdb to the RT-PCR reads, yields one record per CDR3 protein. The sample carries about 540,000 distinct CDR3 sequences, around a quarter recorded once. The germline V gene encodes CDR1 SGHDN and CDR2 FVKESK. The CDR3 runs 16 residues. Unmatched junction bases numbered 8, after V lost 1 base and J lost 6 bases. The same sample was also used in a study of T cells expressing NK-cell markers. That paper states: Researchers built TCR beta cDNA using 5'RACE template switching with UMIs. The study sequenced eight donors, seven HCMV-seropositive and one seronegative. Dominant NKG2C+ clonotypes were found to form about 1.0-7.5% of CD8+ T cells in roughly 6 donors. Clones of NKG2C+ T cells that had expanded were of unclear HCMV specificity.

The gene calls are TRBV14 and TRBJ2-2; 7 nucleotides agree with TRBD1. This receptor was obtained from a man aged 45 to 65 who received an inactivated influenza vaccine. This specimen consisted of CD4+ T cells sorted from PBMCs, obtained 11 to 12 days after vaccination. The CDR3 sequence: CASSQGGGTVSGELFF. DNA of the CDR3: TGTGCCAGCAGCCAAGGTGGTGGGACAGTTTCCGGGGAGCTGTTTTTT.